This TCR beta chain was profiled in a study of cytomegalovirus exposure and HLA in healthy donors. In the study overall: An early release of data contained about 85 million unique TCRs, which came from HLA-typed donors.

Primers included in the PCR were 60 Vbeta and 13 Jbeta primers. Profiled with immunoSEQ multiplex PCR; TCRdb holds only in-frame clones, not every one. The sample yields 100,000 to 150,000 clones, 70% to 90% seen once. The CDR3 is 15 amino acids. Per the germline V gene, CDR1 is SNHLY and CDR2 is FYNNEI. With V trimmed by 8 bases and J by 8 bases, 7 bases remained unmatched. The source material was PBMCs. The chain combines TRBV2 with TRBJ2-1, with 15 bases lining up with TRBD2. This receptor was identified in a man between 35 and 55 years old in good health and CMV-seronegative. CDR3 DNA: TGTGCCAGCTCCTCTCGGACTAGCGGGGGGGATGAGCAGTTCTTC. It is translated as CASSSRTSGGDEQFF. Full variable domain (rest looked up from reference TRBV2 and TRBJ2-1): EPEVTQTPSHQVTQMGQEVILRCVPISNHLYFYWYRQILGQKVEFLVSFYNNEISEKSEIFDDQFSVERPDGSNFTLKIRSTKLEDSAMYFCASSSRTSGGDEQFFGPGTRLTVL.